This T cell receptor (beta chain) was captured by sequencing in a study of OX40 agonist ivuxolimab in advanced cancers. Regarding the study as a whole: Expanded peripheral T cell antigen specificity was not determined. At 0.1 to 3.0 mg/kg, clonal expansion of CD4+ and CD8+ blood T cells had occurred by week 6. People who partly responded at 0.1-3.0 mg/kg had some of the least clonal expansion seen.

TCRdb's copy holds only in-frame clones and misses some; the assay was immunoSEQ multiplex PCR. The sample has some 140,000 clones, approximately 94% seen once. Notes on this clone: Its antigen is unknown.

Trimming removed 1 base at V and 7 bases at J, with 15 bases between. The length of the CDR3 is 15 residues. CDR1 and CDR2 (germline): SGHTA, FQGNSA. The sequences come from CD4+ or CD8+ T cells sorted from blood, collected in a trial of the OX40 agonist ivuxolimab. The rearrangement joins TRBV7-2 to TRBJ2-3; D uncertain. The TCR was taken from an adult with an advanced solid tumor such as melanoma, head and neck, liver or kidney cancer. In nucleotides, the CDR3 is TGTGCCAGCAGCTTAGAGCTCTTGACGGTCTATACGCAGTATTTT. Translation gives CASSLELLTVYTQYF.